This T cell receptor (beta chain) is from a study of monozygotic twins with inflammatory bowel disease. Note on this clonotype: The antigen remains unidentified.

The CDR3 extends over 16 amino acids. The germline gives CDR1 SGHTA, CDR2 FQGTGA. One entry per CDR3 protein, without DNA, is what TCRdb gives after re-calling the 5' RACE reads. This sample's clone table lists 350,000 to 500,000 distinct CDR3 sequences. Study results and limitations: In patient repertoires, differing immunosuppressive treatments may have added some variability.

The TCR originated in a human donor with ulcerative colitis or Crohn's disease, or a healthy co-twin of an affected twin (not recorded which). This chain uses TRBV7-3 with TRBJ2-1; TCRdb picks TRBD2, but there is no DNA to check that call. Sequenced: blood. CDR3: CASSLQGLAGDNEQFF.